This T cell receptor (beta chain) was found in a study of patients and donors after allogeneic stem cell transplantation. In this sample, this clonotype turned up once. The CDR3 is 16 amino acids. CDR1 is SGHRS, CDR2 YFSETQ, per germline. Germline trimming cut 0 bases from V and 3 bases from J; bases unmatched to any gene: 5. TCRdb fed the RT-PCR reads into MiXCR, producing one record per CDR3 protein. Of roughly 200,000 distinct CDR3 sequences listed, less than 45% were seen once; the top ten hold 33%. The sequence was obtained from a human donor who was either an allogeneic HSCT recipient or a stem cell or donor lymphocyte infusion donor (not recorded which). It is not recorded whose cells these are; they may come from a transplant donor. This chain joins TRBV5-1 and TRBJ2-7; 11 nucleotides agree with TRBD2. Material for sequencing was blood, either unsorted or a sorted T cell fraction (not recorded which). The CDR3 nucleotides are TGCGCCAGCAGCTTGGGGGGACTAGCGGAGAACTACGAGCAGTACTTC. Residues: CASSLGGLAENYEQYF.